The 28 T cell receptor beta chains below all came from one sample that was sequenced in a study of blood T cell repertoires in COVID-19 (dated by TCRdb to between 2020 and 2021). The library was made by the immunoSEQ multiplex PCR assay. TCRdb retrieved this table from immuneACCESS and kept in-frame rearrangements only. Not all clones are present; in checked studies, unresolved V genes account for under half, and no reason is known for the remainder. The sample profile shows 200,000 to 300,000 clones; approximately 86% of them were found once. The ten largest clones capture roughly 4.9% of the sample. Input material: peripheral blood. The receptors here all came from a woman aged 55-69 years with COVID-19, enrolled during active disease.

Notes on this clone: Additional DNA sequences in this sample encode the identical CDR3. The V call is TRBV19, the J call TRBJ2-5; 11 positions match TRBD2. This CDR3 has 13 residues. Trimming removed 4 bases from V and 5 bases from J; junction bases left unmatched: 0. In germline, CDR1 is LNHDA, CDR2 SQIVND (reference sequence). The chain's CDR3 is CASSTSGRETQYF. CDR3 coding DNA: TGTGCCAGTAGTACTAGCGGGAGGGAGACCCAGTACTTC.

The V call is TRBV7-3, the J call TRBJ2-7, with TRBD1 identical over 7 bases. Germline V gene data show CDR1 as SGHTA and CDR2 as FQGTGA. This CDR3 region has 15 residues. V was clipped by 2 bases and J by 3 bases; unmatched bases: 7. Here the CDR3 DNA reads TGTGCCAGCAGCTTACATAGGCCAGGGGGCTACGAGCAGTACTTC. It translates to CASSLHRPGGYEQYF.

This clone has more than one count but fewer than ten. The chain has TRBV20-1 and TRBJ1-2; no clear D. Germline-derived CDR1 and CDR2 are DFQATT and SNEGSKA (reference sequence). Deletions cut 5 bases from V and 8 bases from J, with 9 bases between. The CDR3 sequence is 10 residues long. In nucleotides, the CDR3 is TGCAGTGCTCCTAACTTCGGCTACACCTTC. Protein sequence: CSAPNFGYTF.

The chain employs TRBV7-9 and TRBJ1-6; no clear D. The germline CDR1 and CDR2 sequences are SEHNR and FQNEAQ (reference sequence). The CDR3 length is 14 residues. Trimming cost V 5 bases and J 6 bases, with 11 bases left between them. CDR3: CASSRVEGNSPLHF. The CDR3 DNA is TGTGCCAGCAGCCGGGTGGAGGGTAATTCACCCCTCCACTTT.

The chain is built from TRBV6-2 or TRBV6-3 and TRBJ2-1; TRBD1 agrees at 11 bases. The V gene's germline CDR1 is MNHEY and CDR2 SVGEGT. J was trimmed by 6 bases and V by 5 bases; bases with no gene match: 6. The CDR3 is 15 amino acids. For the CDR3, the DNA is TGTGCCAGCAGTCGTTCCGGGACAGGGGGCAATGAGCAGTTCTTC. As protein: CASSRSGTGGNEQFF.

The rearrangement uses TRBV30 and TRBJ1-4; D is ambiguous. CDR1 and CDR2 (germline): GTSNPN, SVGIG (reference sequence). The CDR3 has 13 residues. V shed 2 bases and J shed 6 bases, with 10 bases lying between them. The CDR3 reads CAWSSGRDEKLFF. In DNA form, the CDR3 reads TGTGCCTGGAGTAGCGGGCGAGATGAAAAACTGTTTTTT.

The chain recombines TRBV7-2 with TRBJ1-5; a possible D gene is TRBD1 (5 bases). The CDR3 runs to 14 residues. The germline V and J ends were trimmed by 3 bases and 4 bases, with 10 bases remaining between them. From germline, CDR1 is SGHTA and CDR2 FQGNSA. The CDR3 DNA reads TGTGCCAGCAGCTTTCCGGGACTAAATCAGCCCCAGCATTTT. Its translation: CASSFPGLNQPQHF.

CDR3 DNA: TGTGCCAGCAGCTTAGCGGGACAGCCATTCGACTCTAACTATGGCTACACCTTC. It codes for CASSLAGQPFDSNYGYTF. J is TRBJ1-2 and V is TRBV13; TRBD1 agrees at 7 bases. Losses at the gene ends were 1 base for V and 0 bases for J; bases not matched to a gene: 11. The CDR3 covers 18 residues. Per germline, CDR1 PRHDT and CDR2 FYEKMQ (reference sequence).

The V call is TRBV21-1, the J call TRBJ1-1; the table calls TRBD1, which could not be checked here. TRBV21-1 is listed as a pseudogene. The CDR3 covers 16 residues. The CDR3 here is CASTGGRGKGNTEAFF. DNA of the CDR3: TGTGCCAGCACTGGCGGCAGGGGAAAAGGGAACACTGAAGCTTTCTTT.

Only a few counts were recorded for this clone. The chain has TRBV3-1 (or the pseudogene TRBV3-2) and TRBJ2-3, with TRBD2 matching over 9 bases. Germline CDR1 LGHDT, CDR2 YNNKEL (reference sequence). V lost 2 bases and J lost 3; bases outside the gene matches: 12. This CDR3 comprises 18 residues. The CDR3 DNA reads TGTGCCAGCAGCCAAAGGGGAATGCGCGGGAGGGGAACAGATACGCAGTATTTT. Its translation: CASSQRGMRGRGTDTQYF.

This sequence joins TRBV19 and TRBJ1-6, with D hard to call. This CDR3 has 13 residues. From germline, CDR1 is LNHDA and CDR2 SQIVND (reference sequence). V gave up 7 bases and J gave up 6 bases, with 10 bases separating them. For the CDR3, the DNA is TGTGCCAGTATGACGGGAGCTAATTCACCCCTCCACTTT. Translating gives CASMTGANSPLHF. The full variable domain, rest sourced from reference TRBV19 and TRBJ1-6, is DGGITQSPKYLFRKEGQNVTLSCEQNLNHDAMYWYRQDPGQGLRLIYYSQIVNDFQKGDIAEGYSVSREKKESFPLTVTSAQKNPTAFYLCASMTGANSPLHFGNGTRLTVT.

A few counts support this clone. V gene TRBV27 combines with J gene TRBJ2-1, with D possibly matching TRBD1 (6 bases). The V end was cut by 4 bases, the J end by 8 bases, with 18 bases between. The germline CDR1 and CDR2 sequences are MNHEY and SMNVEV (reference sequence). This CDR3 spans 15 amino acids. The chain's CDR3 is CASSSMTGAHDEQFF. The CDR3 coding sequence is TGTGCCAGCAGTTCCATGACAGGAGCCCATGATGAGCAGTTCTTC.

This clone has a handful of counts. The chain recombines TRBV29-1 with TRBJ2-5; D uncertain. Germline V gives CDR1 SQVTM, CDR2 ANQGSEA. This CDR3 has 13 residues. The V end lost 5 bases, the J end lost 5 bases, and 15 bases lay between the germline ends. The CDR3 sequence: CSVNLSNMETQYF. The CDR3 nucleotides are TGCAGCGTTAACCTCTCGAACATGGAGACCCAGTACTTC.

The DNA of the CDR3 is TGTGCCAGCAGCTTAGAATCAACTAGCGGCACAGATACGCAGTATTTT. Encoded protein: CASSLESTSGTDTQYF. V and J are TRBV7-9 and TRBJ2-3, with TRBD2 matching over 7 bases. The CDR3 totals 16 residues. Germline CDR1 SEHNR, CDR2 FQNEAQ (reference sequence). V dropped 1 base and J dropped 1; count of bases not matched to a gene: 5. The full variable domain, completed using reference TRBV7-9 and TRBJ2-3, is DTGVSQNPRHKITKRGQNVTFRCDPISEHNRLYWYRQTLGQGPEFLTYFQNEAQLEKSRLLSDRFSAERPKGSFSTLEIQRTEQGDSAMYLCASSLESTSGTDTQYFGPGTRLTVL.

This chain uses TRBV4-2 with TRBJ1-6; 7 bases are a match to TRBD1. The trim removed 0 bases at V and 10 bases at J, leaving 3 bases unmatched. This CDR3 has 14 amino acids. Per germline, CDR1 LGHNA and CDR2 YNFKEQ. This CDR3 reads CASSQDTGESPLHF. The CDR3 nucleotides are TGTGCCAGCAGCCAAGATACAGGGGAATCACCCCTCCACTTT.

This chain links TRBV5-1 with TRBJ2-3; the match to TRBD2 covers 8 bases. Germline CDR1 SGHRS, CDR2 YFSETQ. Unmatched junction bases numbered 5, after V lost 0 bases and J lost 2 bases. The CDR3 contains 16 residues. The CDR3 region has the DNA TGCGCCAGCAGCTTGGTGTTAGCGGGGACCACAGATACGCAGTATTTT. Translation: CASSLVLAGTTDTQYF. Full variable domain (missing parts from reference TRBV5-1 and TRBJ2-3): KAGVTQTPRYLIKTRGQQVTLSCSPISGHRSVSWYQQTPGQGLQFLFEYFSETQRNKGNFPGRFSGRQFSNSRSEMNVSTLELGDSALYLCASSLVLAGTTDTQYFGPGTRLTVL.

V is TRBV2 and J is TRBJ2-2; 8 bases match TRBD2. Germline CDR1 is SNHLY and CDR2 is FYNNEI. There are 15 residues in the CDR3. Trimming at V came to 7 bases and at J to 1 base, leaving 5 bases not matched to a gene. The CDR3 reads CASTSAGVNTGELFF. The CDR3 DNA sequence: TGTGCCAGCACCTCAGCGGGGGTGAACACCGGGGAGCTGTTTTTT. The entire variable domain, with the rest obtained from reference TRBV2 and TRBJ2-2, is as follows: EPEVTQTPSHQVTQMGQEVILRCVPISNHLYFYWYRQILGQKVEFLVSFYNNEISEKSEIFDDQFSVERPDGSNFTLKIRSTKLEDSAMYFCASTSAGVNTGELFFGEGSRLTVL.

The V gene is TRBV28, the J gene TRBJ1-5; the match to TRBD1 covers 8 bases. The V gene's germline CDR1 is MDHEN and CDR2 SYDVKM. Trimming cost V 7 bases and J 4 bases; bases outside gene matches: 9. The CDR3 sequence is 15 residues long. Written as DNA, the CDR3 is TGTGCCAGCACCACACAGGGGGGTTGGAATCAGCCCCAGCATTTT. This translates into CASTTQGGWNQPQHF.

The gene calls are TRBV5-6 and TRBJ2-1, with 10 bases that match TRBD1. The V gene end was trimmed by 3 bases and the J gene end by 6 bases; junction bases not matched to a gene: 6. The length of the CDR3 is 15 residues. Germline CDR1 reads SGHDT; CDR2 reads YYEEEE. CDR3 protein: CASSWGTGAVNEQFF. The CDR3 DNA reads as TGTGCCAGCAGCTGGGGGACAGGGGCCGTCAATGAGCAGTTCTTC.

This clone was found a few times. The V and J genes are TRBV4-2 and TRBJ2-1, with a weak D call TRBD2 (6 bases). The V gene's germline CDR1 is LGHNA and CDR2 YNFKEQ. The germline V and J ends were trimmed by 0 bases and 1 base, with 16 bases remaining between them. This CDR3 has 18 residues. CDR3 amino acids: CASSQERRAGSSYNEQFF. In DNA form, the CDR3 reads TGTGCCAGCAGCCAAGAACGAAGAGCGGGCAGTTCCTACAATGAGCAGTTCTTC.

The CDR3 reads CASTPEGLSYEQYF. The CDR3 bases are TGTGCCAGCACCCCCGAGGGACTTTCCTACGAGCAGTACTTC. The rearrangement joins TRBV6-1 to TRBJ2-7; D possibly corresponds to TRBD2 (6 bases). The germline V and J ends were trimmed by 7 bases and 1 base, with 14 bases remaining between them. Germline V gene lookup returns CDR1 MNHNS and CDR2 SASEGT. This CDR3 spans 14 amino acids.

The J gene is TRBJ1-4, the V gene TRBV9, with TRBD1 identical over 11 bases. CDR3 length: 17 residues. The germline V gene has CDR1 SGDLS and CDR2 YYNGEE. Trimming cost V 3 bases and J 7 bases; bases outside gene matches: 11. The CDR3 sequence: CASSGRTGGAGSEKLFF. The CDR3 DNA follows: TGTGCCAGCAGCGGTAGGACAGGGGGCGCCGGCTCTGAAAAACTGTTTTTT.

CDR3: CASRAGLNTGELFF. In DNA form, the CDR3 reads TGTGCCAGCAGGGCAGGCCTGAACACCGGGGAGCTGTTTTTT. The chain is built from TRBV2 and TRBJ2-2; D gene uncertain. The germline gives CDR1 SNHLY, CDR2 FYNNEI. Between the trimmed V and J ends, which lost 6 bases and 1 base, there was a span of 9 bases. The CDR3 is 14 residues long.

This chain joins TRBV29-1 and TRBJ2-2; TRBD2 might be the D (6 bases). There are 14 residues in the CDR3. Per germline, CDR1 SQVTM and CDR2 ANQGSEA. Between the trimmed V and J ends, which lost 6 bases and 3 bases, there was a span of 14 bases. The chain's CDR3 is CSVGGVSDTGELFF. DNA of the CDR3: TGCAGCGTGGGAGGAGTTTCGGACACCGGGGAGCTGTTTTTT.

This sequence joins TRBV7-2 and TRBJ2-7, with 8 positions matching TRBD2. The trim removed 1 base at V and 2 bases at J, leaving 7 bases unmatched. Germline assignment: CDR1 SGHTA and CDR2 FQGNSA. The CDR3 loop spans 16 amino acids. The CDR3 reads CASSLGRAGDPYEQYF. CDR3 coding DNA: TGTGCCAGCAGCTTAGGTCGAGCGGGAGACCCCTACGAGCAGTACTTC. Looking up the rest from reference TRBV7-2 and TRBJ2-7 gives the full variable domain: GAGVSQSPSNKVTEKGKDVELRCDPISGHTALYWYRQSLGQGLEFLIYFQGNSAPDKSGLPSDRFSAERTGGSVSTLTIQRTQQEDSAVYLCASSLGRAGDPYEQYFGPGTRLTVT.

The chain joins TRBV24-1 to TRBJ2-2, with 10 bases lining up with TRBD2. Germline V gene data show CDR1 as KGHDR and CDR2 as SFDVKD. This CDR3 comprises 17 residues. The junction had 8 bases not matched to a gene; V was cut back by 2 bases and J by 6 bases. In DNA form, the CDR3 reads TGTGCCACCAGTGATTGGCAGCGGGAGGGCCTCTCCGGGGAGCTGTTTTTT. Amino acid sequence: CATSDWQREGLSGELFF.

The CDR3, as DNA: TGTGCCAGCAGCCCTGGACTAGCGGGACCACAGTACTTC. Translating it yields CASSPGLAGPQYF. The gene calls are TRBV27 and TRBJ2-7, with 12 bases matching TRBD2. The V segment lost 6 bases and the J segment 10 bases; nucleotides outside the gene matches: 7. The CDR3 sequence is 13 residues long. Germline V gene sequence: CDR1 MNHEY, CDR2 SMNVEV (reference sequence).

V gene TRBV24-1 combines with J gene TRBJ2-1, with D tentatively TRBD1 (7 bases). This CDR3 region has 15 residues. Germline V lookup: CDR1 KGHDR, CDR2 SFDVKD. V lost 1 base and J 6 bases, leaving 12 bases between the germline ends. The CDR3: CATSDFRQGGNEQFF. DNA of the CDR3: TGTGCCACCAGTGATTTTCGGCAGGGGGGCAATGAGCAGTTCTTC.